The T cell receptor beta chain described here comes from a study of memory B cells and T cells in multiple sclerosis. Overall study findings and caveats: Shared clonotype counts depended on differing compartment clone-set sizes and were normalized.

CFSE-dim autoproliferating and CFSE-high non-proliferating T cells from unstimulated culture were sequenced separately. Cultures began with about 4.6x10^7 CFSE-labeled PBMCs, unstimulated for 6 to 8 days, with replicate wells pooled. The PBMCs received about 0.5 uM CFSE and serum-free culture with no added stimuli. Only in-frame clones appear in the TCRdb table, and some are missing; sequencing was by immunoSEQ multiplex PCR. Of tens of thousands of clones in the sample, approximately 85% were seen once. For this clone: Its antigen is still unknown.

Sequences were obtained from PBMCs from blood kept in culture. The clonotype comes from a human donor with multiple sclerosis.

The CDR3 loop reads CASTVLALPGQEAFF. The CDR3 DNA is TGTGCCAGCACCGTACTGGCATTGCCCGGACAGGAAGCTTTCTTT. The rearrangement links TRBV6-6 to TRBJ1-1; TRBD1 might be the D (6 bases). The CDR3 totals 15 residues. Between the trimmed V and J ends, which lost 7 bases and 8 bases, there was a span of 23 bases. Germline V gives CDR1 MNHNY, CDR2 SVGAGI (reference sequence).